The TCR beta chain described here comes from a study of blood T cell repertoires in COVID-19. The study recruited people aged about 18 to 89 years across about two dozen US areas. Membership in each cohort depended on participant-reported clinical history. Cohort 3 donors counted as recovered after two negative PCRs, clearance, or resolved symptoms. Under the authors' procedure: Amplified reference gene primers provided the basis for estimating nucleated cell counts. Clones were read by immunoSEQ multiplex PCR, and TCRdb kept only the in-frame ones, dropping some. Clone size and the V and J calls come from that table; the DNA yielded D and trimming. This table has 400,000 to 500,000 clones, more than 75% appearing once. V was pared by 4 bases and J by 9 bases, with 5 bases of the junction left unmatched. The CDR3 covers 13 residues.

The chain joins TRBV12-3 or TRBV12-4 to TRBJ2-1; 8 bases align to TRBD1. The sequence was obtained from a woman in her 40s who had recovered from COVID-19. Material: PBMCs or T cells enriched from blood (not recorded which). CDR3 DNA sequence: TGTGCCAGCAGTTCGACAGGGGAGAGTGAGCAGTTCTTC. Its protein product is CASSSTGESEQFF.